Below, one TCR beta chain is given with its context. The sample originates from a study of blood T cell repertoires in COVID-19. Study-level information: From T cells, B-cell-depleted T cells, or PBMCs came the material, which was cDNA or gDNA.

Per the study methods: Reference gene primer amplification in the assay estimated nucleated cell counts. Here immunoSEQ multiplex PCR was the method, and the copy in TCRdb shows in-frame clones only, minus some. V, J and clone size are taken as reported in that table, and D and trimming were inferred from the DNA itself. Altogether approximately 150,000 clones are present, roughly three quarters being singletons, with the ten largest covering less than 5.5%. Germline V gives CDR1 SQVTM, CDR2 ANQGSEA. The CDR3 extends over 15 amino acids. J lost 1 base, V lost 6 bases, and 5 bases had no gene match. The sample comprised peripheral blood. This TCR came from a man aged 55-75 years with acute or convalescent COVID-19. The chain employs TRBV29-1 and TRBJ2-5; TRBD2 matches at 13 bases. CDR3 sequence: CSVGTSGVFQETQYF. Here the CDR3 DNA reads TGCAGCGTAGGGACTAGCGGGGTTTTCCAAGAGACCCAGTACTTC.